This is a list of T cell receptor beta chains from one sample in a study of blood T cell repertoires in COVID-19. Sequenced by immunoSEQ multiplex PCR; TCRdb stores in-frame clones only, minus some. The data hold 150,000 to 170,000 clones, with 80% to 90% observed a single time. The source material was PBMCs or T cells enriched from blood (not recorded which). The receptors were gathered from a man in his forties or fifties who had recovered from COVID-19. CDR3s include the opening cysteine and the closing phenylalanine or tryptophan. D genes are given only for firm matches. Clone size appears in some rows only: once, few, many, or a class for an expanded clone.

DNA,CDR3,D,V,J,size
TGTGCCAGCAGTGTCGATGCCGGGACAGGAGTGTCCGGGGAGCTGTTTTTT,CASSVDAGTGVSGELFF,TRBD1,TRBV6-1,TRBJ2-2,-
TGTGCCAGCAGCTTGCCTAGTCAAGAGACCCAGTACTTC,CASSLPSQETQYF,-,TRBV5-4,TRBJ2-5,-
TGTGCCAGCAGCCAAGGGACAGGGGCGAGAGCTAACTATGGCTACACCTTC,CASSQGTGARANYGYTF,TRBD1,TRBV7-9,TRBJ1-2,-
TGTGCCAGCAGTTTCAATCGGATGGGGGGGGTACTGAACACTGAAGCTTTCTTT,CASSFNRMGGVLNTEAFF,-,TRBV27,TRBJ1-1,-
TGCGCCAGCAGCTTGGCTCTAGCGGGTCACAATGAGCAGTTCTTC,CASSLALAGHNEQFF,TRBD2,TRBV5-1,TRBJ2-1,-
TGTGCCAGCAGCCAAGTACCCCGGGCAGGGGGAGAGACCCAGTACTTC,CASSQVPRAGGETQYF,TRBD1,TRBV3-1/TRBV3-2,TRBJ2-5,-
TGTGCCAGCTCACAGGGGACAGGGGTTGTCGCACCCCTCCACTTT,CASSQGTGVVAPLHF,TRBD1,TRBV18,TRBJ1-6,-
TGTGCCAGCAGTCGGGGACAGGCACTCAGGAATAGCAATCAGCCCCAGCATTTT,CASSRGQALRNSNQPQHF,TRBD1,TRBV2,TRBJ1-5,-
TGTGCCAGTAGTATCACCAGACAAAATGAAAAACTGTTTTTT,CASSITRQNEKLFF,-,TRBV19,TRBJ1-4,-
TGCGCCAGCAGCCAAGAGAACGGGGGGGCCTACGAGCAGTACTTC,CASSQENGGAYEQYF,TRBD2,TRBV4-1,TRBJ2-7,few
TGTGCCAGCAACCGGGACAGCAATTCACCCCTCCACTTT,CASNRDSNSPLHF,TRBD1,TRBV6-5,TRBJ1-6,-
TGTGCCAGCAGCCAGATCACTAATGGAGGCTACACCTTC,CASSQITNGGYTF,-,TRBV3-1/TRBV3-2,TRBJ1-2,-
TGTGCCTGGAGTCGAGACTCTGGGGCCAACGTCCTGACTTTC,CAWSRDSGANVLTF,-,TRBV30,TRBJ2-6,few
TGTGCCAGCAGCTTGAGACAGGGGGATCAGCCCCAGCATTTT,CASSLRQGDQPQHF,TRBD1,TRBV5-8,TRBJ1-5,-
TGTGCCAGCAGTTCAGTAGGGGAGGCCTACTATGGCTACACCTTC,CASSSVGEAYYGYTF,-,TRBV27,TRBJ1-2,-
TGTGCCAGCAGTCTAGAACCAAACACCGGGGAGCTGTTTTTT,CASSLEPNTGELFF,-,TRBV6-5,TRBJ2-2,-
TGTGCCACCCAGGACAGTCACCGCAATCAGCCCCAGCATTTT,CATQDSHRNQPQHF,-,TRBV6-5,TRBJ1-5,-
TGTGCCAGCAGCCAAGAGAGGACCGGGGGGCGGACCGGGGAGCTGTTTTTT,CASSQERTGGRTGELFF,-,TRBV4-2,TRBJ2-2,-
TGTGCCAGTAGTCCTAGCGGGGTGGGAGATACGCAGTATTTT,CASSPSGVGDTQYF,TRBD2,TRBV19,TRBJ2-3,-
TGCGCCAGCAGCTTGGTGGGGACAGAAAATTCACCCCTCCACTTT,CASSLVGTENSPLHF,TRBD1,TRBV5-1,TRBJ1-6,-
TGTGCCAGCAGCCAAGATTTGGAGGTTTCCGGAAACACCATATATTTT,CASSQDLEVSGNTIYF,-,TRBV4-2,TRBJ1-3,-
TGTGCCAGCAGCCCGTCCCTTAATGGCTACACCTTC,CASSPSLNGYTF,-,TRBV11-2,TRBJ1-2,-